This T cell receptor beta chain was sequenced in a study of T cells in Graves' hyperthyroidism and ophthalmopathy. It was uncontrolled infection, other autoimmune disease, pregnancy or lactation that excluded patients. Drawn at first hyperthyroidism diagnosis, the blood sample preceded any ophthalmopathy symptoms. The PBMCs studied were ones that came from roughly 9.1 ml fresh peripheral blood. The CDR3 contains 14 residues. Germline CDR1 is DFQATT and CDR2 is SNEGSKA (reference sequence). J gave up 1 base and V 7 bases, and 5 bases lay outside the gene matches. Amplified TCR beta CDR3 regions came from RNA transcripts. First-round RT-PCR targeting the TCR CDR3 was performed with the HTBI primer set. TCRdb re-called the multiplex PCR reads with MiXCR, one entry per CDR3 protein. The table records about 24,000 distinct CDR3 sequences, 45% to 50% of them present only once.

The TCR was taken from a middle-aged woman with Graves' hyperthyroidism that later progressed to Graves' ophthalmopathy. Specimen: blood. The chain links TRBV20-1 to TRBJ2-5, with 11 bases lining up with TRBD2. The CDR3 DNA is TGCAGTGGTAGCGGGAGGGCAGCCCAAGAGACCCAGTACTTC. It yields the protein CSGSGRAAQETQYF.